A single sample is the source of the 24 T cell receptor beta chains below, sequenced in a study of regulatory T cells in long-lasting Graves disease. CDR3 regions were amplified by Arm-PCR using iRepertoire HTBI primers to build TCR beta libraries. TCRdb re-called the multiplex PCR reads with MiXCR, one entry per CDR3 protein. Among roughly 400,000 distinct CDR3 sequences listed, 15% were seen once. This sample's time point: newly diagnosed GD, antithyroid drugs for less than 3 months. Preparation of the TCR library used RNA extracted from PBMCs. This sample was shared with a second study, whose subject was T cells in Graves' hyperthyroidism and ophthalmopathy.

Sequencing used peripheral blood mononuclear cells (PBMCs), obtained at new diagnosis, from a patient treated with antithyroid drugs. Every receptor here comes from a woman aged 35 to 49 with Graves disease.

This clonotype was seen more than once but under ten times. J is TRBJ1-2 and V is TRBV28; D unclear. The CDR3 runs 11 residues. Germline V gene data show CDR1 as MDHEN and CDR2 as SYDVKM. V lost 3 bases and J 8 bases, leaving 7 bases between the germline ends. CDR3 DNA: TGTGCCAGCAGTTTCAGTTGGGGCTACACCTTC. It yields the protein CASSFSWGYTF.

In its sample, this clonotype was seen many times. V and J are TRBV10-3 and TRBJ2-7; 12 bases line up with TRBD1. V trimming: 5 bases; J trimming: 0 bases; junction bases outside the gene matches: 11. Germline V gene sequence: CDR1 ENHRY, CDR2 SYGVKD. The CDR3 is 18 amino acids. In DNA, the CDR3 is TGTGCCATCAGTTACCGGGACAGGGGGCTGAGTAGCTCCTACGAGCAGTACTTC. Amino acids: CAISYRDRGLSSSYEQYF.

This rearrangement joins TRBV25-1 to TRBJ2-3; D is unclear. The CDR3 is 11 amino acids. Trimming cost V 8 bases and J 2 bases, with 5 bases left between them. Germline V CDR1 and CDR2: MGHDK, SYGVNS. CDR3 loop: CASGYTDTQYF. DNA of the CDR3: TGTGCCAGCGGTTACACAGATACGCAGTATTTT.

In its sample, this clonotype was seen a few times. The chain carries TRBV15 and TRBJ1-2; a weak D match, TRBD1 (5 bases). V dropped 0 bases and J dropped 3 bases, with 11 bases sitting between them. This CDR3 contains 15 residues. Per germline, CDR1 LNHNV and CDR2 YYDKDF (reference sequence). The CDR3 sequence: CATSRESGFDYGYTF. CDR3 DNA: TGTGCCACCAGCAGAGAGTCAGGGTTTGACTATGGCTACACCTTC. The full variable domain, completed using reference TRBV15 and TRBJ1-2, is DAMVIQNPRYQVTQFGKPVTLSCSQTLNHNVMYWYQQKSSQAPKLLFHYYDKDFNNEADTPDNFQSRRPNTSFCFLDIRSPGLGDTAMYLCATSRESGFDYGYTFGSGTRLTVV.

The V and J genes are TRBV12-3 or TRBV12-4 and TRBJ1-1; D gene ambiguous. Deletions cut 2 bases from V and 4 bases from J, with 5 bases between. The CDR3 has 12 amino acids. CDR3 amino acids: CASSLNPTEAFF. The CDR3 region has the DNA TGTGCCAGCAGTTTAAATCCCACTGAAGCTTTCTTT.

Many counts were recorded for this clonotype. CDR3 sequence reads: CASSPRGSEQFF. CDR3 nucleotides: TGTGCCAGCAGCCCTCGGGGCAGTGAGCAGTTCTTC. The V call is TRBV9, the J call TRBJ2-1; D could derive from TRBD1 or TRBD2 (5 bases each). Trimming left V 4 bases short and J 9 bases short, with 11 bases between. CDR3 length equals 12 residues. Germline assignment: CDR1 SGDLS and CDR2 YYNGEE.

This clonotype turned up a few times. CDR3 protein: CSVETPGQPYGYTF. The DNA of the CDR3 is TGCAGCGTTGAGACCCCGGGACAGCCATATGGCTACACCTTC. The gene calls are TRBV29-1 and TRBJ1-2; 7 bases match TRBD1. The CDR3 runs 14 residues. V was clipped by 3 bases and J by 5 bases; unmatched bases: 9. CDR1 and CDR2 (germline): SQVTM, ANQGSEA.

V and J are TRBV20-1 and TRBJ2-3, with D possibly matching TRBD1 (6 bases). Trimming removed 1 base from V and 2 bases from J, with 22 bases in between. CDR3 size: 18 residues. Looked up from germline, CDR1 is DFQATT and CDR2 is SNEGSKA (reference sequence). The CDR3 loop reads CSARAQEGRQVHTDTQYF. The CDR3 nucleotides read TGCAGTGCTAGAGCCCAGGAAGGGAGACAGGTGCACACAGATACGCAGTATTTT.

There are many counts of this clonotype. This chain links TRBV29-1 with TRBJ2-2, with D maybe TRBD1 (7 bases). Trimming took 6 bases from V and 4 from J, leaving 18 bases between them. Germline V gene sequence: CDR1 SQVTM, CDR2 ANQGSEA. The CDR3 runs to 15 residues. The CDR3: CSVLHQGGSTGELFF. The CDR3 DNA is TGCAGCGTATTACACCAGGGGGGTAGCACCGGGGAGCTGTTTTTT.

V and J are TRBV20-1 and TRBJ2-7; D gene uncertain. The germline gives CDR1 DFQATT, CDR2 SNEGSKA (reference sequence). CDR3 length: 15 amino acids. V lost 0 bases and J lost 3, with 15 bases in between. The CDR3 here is CSAREAQFPGYEQYF. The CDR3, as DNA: TGCAGTGCTAGAGAGGCCCAGTTCCCGGGCTACGAGCAGTACTTC.

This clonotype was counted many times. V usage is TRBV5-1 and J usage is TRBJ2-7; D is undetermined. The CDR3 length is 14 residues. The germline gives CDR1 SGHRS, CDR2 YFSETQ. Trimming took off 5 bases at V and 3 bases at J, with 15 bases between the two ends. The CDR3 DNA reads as TGCGCCAGCAGTCCCGATAGTGGTTTCTACGAGCAGTACTTC. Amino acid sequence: CASSPDSGFYEQYF.

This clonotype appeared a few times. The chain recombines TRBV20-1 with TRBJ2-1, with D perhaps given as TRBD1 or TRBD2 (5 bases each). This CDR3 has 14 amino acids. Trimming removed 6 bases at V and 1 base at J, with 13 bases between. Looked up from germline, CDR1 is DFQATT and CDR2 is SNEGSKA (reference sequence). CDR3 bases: TGCAGTGCCACGAGGGGTGGTTCCTACAATGAGCAGTTCTTC. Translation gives CSATRGGSYNEQFF.

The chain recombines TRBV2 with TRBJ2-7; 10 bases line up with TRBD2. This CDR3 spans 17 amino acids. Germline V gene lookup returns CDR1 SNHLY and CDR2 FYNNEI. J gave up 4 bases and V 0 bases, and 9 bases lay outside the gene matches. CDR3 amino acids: CASSEARLAGVAYEQYF. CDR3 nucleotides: TGTGCCAGCAGTGAAGCCCGGCTAGCGGGAGTGGCATACGAGCAGTACTTC. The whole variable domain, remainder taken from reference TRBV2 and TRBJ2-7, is EPEVTQTPSHQVTQMGQEVILRCVPISNHLYFYWYRQILGQKVEFLVSFYNNEISEKSEIFDDQFSVERPDGSNFTLKIRSTKLEDSAMYFCASSEARLAGVAYEQYFGPGTRLTVT.

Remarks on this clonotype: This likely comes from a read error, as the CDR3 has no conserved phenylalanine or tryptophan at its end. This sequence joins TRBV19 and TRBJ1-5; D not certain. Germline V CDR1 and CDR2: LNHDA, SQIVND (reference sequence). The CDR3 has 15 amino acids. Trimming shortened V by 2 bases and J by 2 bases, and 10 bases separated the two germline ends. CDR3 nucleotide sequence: TGTGCCAGTAGTATAAGTGGGAGTGGCAATCAGCCCCAGCATTCT. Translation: CASSISGSGNQPQHS.

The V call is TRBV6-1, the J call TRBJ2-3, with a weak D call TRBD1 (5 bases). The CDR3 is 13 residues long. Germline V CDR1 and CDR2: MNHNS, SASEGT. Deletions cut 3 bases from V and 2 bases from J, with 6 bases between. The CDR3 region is CASSEGHTDTQYF. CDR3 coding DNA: TGTGCCAGCAGTGAGGGGCACACAGATACGCAGTATTTT.

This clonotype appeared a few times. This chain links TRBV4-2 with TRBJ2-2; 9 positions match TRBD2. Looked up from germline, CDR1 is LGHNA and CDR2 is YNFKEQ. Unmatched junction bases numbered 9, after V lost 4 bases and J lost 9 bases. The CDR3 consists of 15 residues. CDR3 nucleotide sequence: TGTGCCAGCAGCCCGTCGGTAGCGGGAGTTAGGGAGCTGTTTTTT. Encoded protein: CASSPSVAGVRELFF.

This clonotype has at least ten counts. Written as DNA, the CDR3 is TGTGCCAGCAGATGGGCATCTCTTGAAGCTTTCTTT. Protein: CASRWASLEAFF. V gene TRBV2 combines with J gene TRBJ1-1; D uncertain. Germline CDR1 and CDR2: SNHLY and FYNNEI. The CDR3 is made up of 12 amino acids. Trimming took 6 bases from V and 7 from J, leaving 12 bases between them.

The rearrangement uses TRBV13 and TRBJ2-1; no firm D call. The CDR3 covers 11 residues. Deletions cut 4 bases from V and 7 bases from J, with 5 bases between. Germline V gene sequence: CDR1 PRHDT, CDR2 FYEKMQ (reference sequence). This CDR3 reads CASSWLNEQFF. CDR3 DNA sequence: TGTGCCAGCAGCTGGCTAAATGAGCAGTTCTTC.

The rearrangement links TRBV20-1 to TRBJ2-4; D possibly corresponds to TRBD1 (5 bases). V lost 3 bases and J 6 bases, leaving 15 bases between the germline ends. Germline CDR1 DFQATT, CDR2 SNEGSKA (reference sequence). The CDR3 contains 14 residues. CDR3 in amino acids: CSASPPGSVNIQYF. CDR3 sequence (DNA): TGCAGTGCTAGTCCCCCAGGGTCGGTAAACATTCAGTACTTC.

The chain's CDR3 is CAISGLAGGHEQYF. The CDR3 nucleotides are TGTGCCATCAGTGGGCTAGCGGGAGGGCACGAGCAGTACTTC. V is TRBV10-3 and J is TRBJ2-7; 12 positions agree with TRBD2. V gave up 4 bases and J gave up 5 bases; unmatched junction bases: 3. Per the germline V gene, CDR1 is ENHRY and CDR2 is SYGVKD. The CDR3 contains 14 residues.

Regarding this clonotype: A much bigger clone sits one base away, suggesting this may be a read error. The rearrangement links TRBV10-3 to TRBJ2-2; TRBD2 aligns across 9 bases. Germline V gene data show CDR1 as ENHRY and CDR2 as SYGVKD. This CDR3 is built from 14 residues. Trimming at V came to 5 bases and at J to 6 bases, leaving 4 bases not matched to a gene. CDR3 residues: CAISYGTSSGELFF. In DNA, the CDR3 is TGTGCCATCAGTTACGGGACTAGCTCCGGGGAGCTGTTTTTT.

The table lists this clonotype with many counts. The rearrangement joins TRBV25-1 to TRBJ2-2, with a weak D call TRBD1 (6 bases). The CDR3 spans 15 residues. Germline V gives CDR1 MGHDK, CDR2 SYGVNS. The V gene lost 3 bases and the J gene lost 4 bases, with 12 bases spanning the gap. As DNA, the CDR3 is TGTGCCAGCAGTGACAAAGGGGGTTTCACCGGGGAGCTGTTTTTT. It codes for CASSDKGGFTGELFF.

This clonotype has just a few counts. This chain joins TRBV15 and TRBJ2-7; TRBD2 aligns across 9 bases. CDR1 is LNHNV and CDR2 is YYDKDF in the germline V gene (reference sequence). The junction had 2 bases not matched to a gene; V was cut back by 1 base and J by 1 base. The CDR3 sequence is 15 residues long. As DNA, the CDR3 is TGTGCCACCAGCAGAGCGGGACTAGCATCCTACGAGCAGTACTTC. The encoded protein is CATSRAGLASYEQYF.

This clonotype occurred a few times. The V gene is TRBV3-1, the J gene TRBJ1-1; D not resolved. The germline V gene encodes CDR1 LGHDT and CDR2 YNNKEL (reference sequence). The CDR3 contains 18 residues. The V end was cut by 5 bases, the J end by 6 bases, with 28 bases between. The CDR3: CASSSLRRAKEGAAEAFF. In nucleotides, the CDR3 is TGTGCCAGCAGCTCCCTACGAAGGGCAAAGGAGGGCGCGGCTGAAGCTTTCTTT.